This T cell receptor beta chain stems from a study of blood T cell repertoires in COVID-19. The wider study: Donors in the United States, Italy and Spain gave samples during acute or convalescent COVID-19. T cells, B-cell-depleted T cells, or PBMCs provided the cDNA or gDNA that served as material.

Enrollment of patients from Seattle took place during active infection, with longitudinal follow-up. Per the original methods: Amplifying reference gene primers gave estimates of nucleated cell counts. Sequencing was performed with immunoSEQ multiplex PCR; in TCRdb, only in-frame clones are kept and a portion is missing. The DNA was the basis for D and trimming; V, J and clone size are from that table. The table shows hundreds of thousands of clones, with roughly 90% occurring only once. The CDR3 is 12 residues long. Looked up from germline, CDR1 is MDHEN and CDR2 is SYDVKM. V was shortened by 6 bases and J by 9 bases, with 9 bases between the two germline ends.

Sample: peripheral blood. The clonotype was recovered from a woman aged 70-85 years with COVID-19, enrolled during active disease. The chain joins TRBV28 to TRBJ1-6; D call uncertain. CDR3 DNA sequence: TGTGCCAGCAGGGCCCCGATTTCACCCCTCCACTTT. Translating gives CASRAPISPLHF.